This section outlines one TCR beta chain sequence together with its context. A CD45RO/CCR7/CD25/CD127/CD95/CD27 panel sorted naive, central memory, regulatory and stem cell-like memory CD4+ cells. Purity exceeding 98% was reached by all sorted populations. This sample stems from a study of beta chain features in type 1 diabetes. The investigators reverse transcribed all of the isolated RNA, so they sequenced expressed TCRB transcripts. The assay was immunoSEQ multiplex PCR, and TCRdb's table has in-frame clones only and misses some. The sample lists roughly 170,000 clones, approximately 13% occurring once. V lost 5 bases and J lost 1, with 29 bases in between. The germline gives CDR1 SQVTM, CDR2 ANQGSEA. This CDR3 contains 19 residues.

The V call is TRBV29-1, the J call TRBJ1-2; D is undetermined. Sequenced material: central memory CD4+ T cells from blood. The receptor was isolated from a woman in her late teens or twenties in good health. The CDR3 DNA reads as TGCAGCGTTATTGATCAGTTCAAGAAGGAGGTACCCTATAACTATGGCTACACCTTC. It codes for CSVIDQFKKEVPYNYGYTF.